The clone carrying this T cell receptor beta chain was detected many times. The antigen remains unidentified. Amplification from RNA transcripts yielded the TCR beta CDR3 regions. The first-round RT-PCR employed HTBI primers together with the Qiagen OneStep RT-PCR kit. A multiplex PCR was then performed as the second round. TCRdb independently ran MiXCR on the multiplex PCR reads; one entry per CDR3 protein. The profile covers nearly 400,000 distinct CDR3 sequences, with about a sixth appearing a single time and roughly 1.4% taken by the ten largest. Germline V gene lookup returns CDR1 LNHDA and CDR2 SQIVND (reference sequence). This CDR3 is built from 17 residues. Trimming removed 5 bases at V and 0 bases at J, with 20 bases between. These data originate in a study of Graves' ophthalmopathy and Graves' hyperthyroidism. Whole-study results and caveats: A 13-signature model separated ophthalmopathy from stable hyperthyroidism, reaching approximately 88% sensitivity and 75% to 83% specificity cross-validated.

Sequencing was done on a sample of peripheral blood. V and J are TRBV19 and TRBJ2-7; D is perhaps TRBD1 (6 bases). The source of this sequence is a woman younger than 30 with Graves' ophthalmopathy. The CDR3 protein is CASSAKLDSYSSYEQYF. CDR3 DNA sequence: TGTGCCAGTAGTGCCAAGTTGGACAGCTACAGCTCCTACGAGCAGTACTTC.